This paragraph covers one T cell receptor beta chain sequence. These data come from a study of blood T cells in healthy people across ages. In the study overall: The template switching approach captured approximately one barcoded beta molecule for every two T cells.

Then a second PCR, running about 7 to 11 cycles, was carried out with a sample-barcoded 5' primer and a J-beta primer mix. TCRdb fed the 5' RACE reads into MiXCR, producing one record per CDR3 protein. The top ten clones hold over 2% of a sample with about 1.8 million distinct CDR3 sequences, 49% of them seen once. The V end lost 1 base, the J end lost 1 base, and 8 bases lay between the germline ends. Looked up from germline, CDR1 is MNHNS and CDR2 is SASEGT. The CDR3 has 14 residues. The material sequenced was blood. The V call is TRBV6-1, the J call TRBJ2-7; D not certain. This receptor was identified in a woman in her thirties or forties in good health. This chain's CDR3 is CASSEVRRSYEQYF. For the CDR3, the DNA is TGTGCCAGCAGTGAAGTCAGGCGTTCCTACGAGCAGTACTTC.